This TCR beta chain was captured by sequencing in a study of blood T cell repertoires in COVID-19 (dated by TCRdb to about 2020). Regarding the research as a whole: The collaborator samples originated in the United States, Italy and Spain and spanned the acute and convalescent phases of COVID-19. A freely available public database, intended as a resource for researchers studying the immune response to SARS-CoV-2, is where the repertoires were released. A de-identified subject ID, COVID-19 status, age in years and sex were almost always included in the sample metadata. Deeply sampled blood TCRbeta repertoires from subjects exposed to, actively infected with, or recovered from COVID-19 were included in the dataset. The material from the prospective study consisted of cDNA or gDNA derived from T cells, B-cell-depleted T cells, or PBMCs. Where available, HLA class I and class II types were obtained from metadata supplied by the sample provider rather than from assay-based typing. The samples were drawn from the first 160 participants of the ongoing ImmuneRACE study and from some 1,300 subjects provided by 6 global collaborators.

Whole blood was collected in K2EDTA tubes by collaborating institutions according to the institutions' own protocols. For TCRbeta analysis, collaborators shipped samples as frozen whole blood, isolated PBMCs, or DNA extracted from either of those sample types. TCRbeta CDR3 regions were amplified from genomic DNA using the immunoSEQ Assay, a bias-controlled multiplex PCR. Processing in the source paper ran as follows. Nucleated cell counts per sample were estimated from amplification of reference gene primers within the assay. To quantify the absolute abundance of each unique TCRbeta CDR3 rearrangement, sequence reads were collapsed and filtered. For each sample, productive Simpson clonality was calculated as the square root of Simpson's diversity index over productive rearrangements. TCRdb carries this immuneACCESS record with in-frame sequences only. Its versions omit some clonotypes, under half of them owing to an unresolved V gene in the studies checked, with the rest unexplained. V and J calls and clone size are given by that table; D and trimming were obtained from the DNA. In this sample the table shows about 67,000 clones, 80% to 90% of which occur a single time. Around 7.9% of the sample belongs to the ten largest clones.

Concerning this clone itself: The clone's antigen remains unknown. The record has no base qualities; no much larger clone is one base away.

Here is what the overall study found, with its caveats: How much clinical and demographic metadata was included differed by source and by participant, and the metadata was provided uncurated.

V and J are truncated by 10 bases and 0 bases respectively, leaving an intervening sequence of 19 bases. Based on the germline V gene (reference sequence), the CDR1 and CDR2 sequences are LNHDA and SQIVND. The CDR3 runs 16 residues from the cysteine to the phenylalanine. The entry retains the CDR3 DNA only, 48 bases that are in frame from base 1. The chain is made from TRBV19 and TRBJ1-5; 6 matching bases give a weak D call of TRBD1. The clonotype comes from a man aged 50 to 60 with active COVID-19. Sequenced input: peripheral blood. At the DNA level, the sequence is TGTGCCACCTCGGACAGATTATACGATAGCAATCAGCCCCAGCATTTT. It encodes CATSDRLYDSNQPQHF.